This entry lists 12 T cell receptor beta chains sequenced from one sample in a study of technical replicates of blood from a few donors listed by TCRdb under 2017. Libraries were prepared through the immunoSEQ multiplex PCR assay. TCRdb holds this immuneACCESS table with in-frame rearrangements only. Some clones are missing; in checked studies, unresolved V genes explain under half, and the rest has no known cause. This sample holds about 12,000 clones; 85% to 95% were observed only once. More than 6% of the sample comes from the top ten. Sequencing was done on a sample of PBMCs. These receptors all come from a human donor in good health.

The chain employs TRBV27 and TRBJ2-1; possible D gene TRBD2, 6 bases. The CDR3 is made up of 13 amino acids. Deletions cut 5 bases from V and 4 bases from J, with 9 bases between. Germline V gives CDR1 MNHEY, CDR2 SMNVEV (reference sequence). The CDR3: CASSPGLYNEQFF. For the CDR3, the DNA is TGTGCCAGCAGTCCGGGACTGTACAATGAGCAGTTCTTC.

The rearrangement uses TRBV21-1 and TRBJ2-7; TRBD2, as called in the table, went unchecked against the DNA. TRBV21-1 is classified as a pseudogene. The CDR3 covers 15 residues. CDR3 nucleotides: TGTGCCAGCAGCAAAGAGGCGGGGGTCTCCTACGAGCAGTACTTC. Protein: CASSKEAGVSYEQYF.

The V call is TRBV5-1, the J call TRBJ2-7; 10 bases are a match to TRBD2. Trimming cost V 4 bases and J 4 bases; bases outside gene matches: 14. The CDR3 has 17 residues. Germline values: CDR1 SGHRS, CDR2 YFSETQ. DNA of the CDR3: TGCGCCAGCAGCAAGGGACTAGCGACCGCCTCGGGTTACGAGCAGTACTTC. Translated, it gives CASSKGLATASGYEQYF.

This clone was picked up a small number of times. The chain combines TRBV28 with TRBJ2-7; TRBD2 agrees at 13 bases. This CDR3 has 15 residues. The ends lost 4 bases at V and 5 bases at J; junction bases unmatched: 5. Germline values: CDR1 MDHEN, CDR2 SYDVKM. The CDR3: CASSSLAGGPHEQYF. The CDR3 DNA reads TGTGCCAGCAGTTCACTAGCGGGAGGGCCCCACGAGCAGTACTTC.

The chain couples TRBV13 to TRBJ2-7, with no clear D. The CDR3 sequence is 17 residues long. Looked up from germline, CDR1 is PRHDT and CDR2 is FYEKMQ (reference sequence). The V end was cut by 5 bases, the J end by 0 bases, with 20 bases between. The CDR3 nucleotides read TGTGCCAGCAGCCCGCCGCTGCCCCGATCTAGCTCCTACGAGCAGTACTTC. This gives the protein CASSPPLPRSSSYEQYF.

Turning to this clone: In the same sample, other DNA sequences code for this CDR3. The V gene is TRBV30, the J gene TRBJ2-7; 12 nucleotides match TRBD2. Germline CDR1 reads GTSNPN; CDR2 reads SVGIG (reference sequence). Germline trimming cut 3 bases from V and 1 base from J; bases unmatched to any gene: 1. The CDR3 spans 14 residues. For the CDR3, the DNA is TGTGCCTGGAGGGGGACTAGCGGGTCCTACGAGCAGTACTTC. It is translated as CAWRGTSGSYEQYF.

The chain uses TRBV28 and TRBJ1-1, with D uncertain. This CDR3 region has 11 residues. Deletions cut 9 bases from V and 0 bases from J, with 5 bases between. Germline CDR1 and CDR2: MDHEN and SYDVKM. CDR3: CASLMNTEAFF. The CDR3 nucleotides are TGTGCCAGTCTAATGAACACTGAAGCTTTCTTT. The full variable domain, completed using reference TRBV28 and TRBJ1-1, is DVKVTQSSRYLVKRTGEKVFLECVQDMDHENMFWYRQDPGLGLRLIYFSYDVKMKEKGDIPEGYSVSREKKERFSLILESASTNQTSMYLCASLMNTEAFFGQGTRLTVV.

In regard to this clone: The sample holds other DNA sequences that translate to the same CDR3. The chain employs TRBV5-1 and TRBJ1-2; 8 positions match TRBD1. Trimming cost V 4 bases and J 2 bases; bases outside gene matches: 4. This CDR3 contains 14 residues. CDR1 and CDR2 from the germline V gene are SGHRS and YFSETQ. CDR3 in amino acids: CASSEDRANYGYTF. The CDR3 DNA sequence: TGCGCCAGCAGCGAGGACAGGGCAAACTATGGCTACACCTTC.

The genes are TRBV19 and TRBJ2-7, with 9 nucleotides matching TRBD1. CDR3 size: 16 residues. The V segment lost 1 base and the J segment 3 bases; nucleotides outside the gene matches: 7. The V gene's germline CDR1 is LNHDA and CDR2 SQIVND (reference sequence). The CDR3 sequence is CASSIALDRGDYEQYF. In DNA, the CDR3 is TGTGCCAGTAGTATAGCTCTCGACAGGGGGGACTACGAGCAGTACTTC.

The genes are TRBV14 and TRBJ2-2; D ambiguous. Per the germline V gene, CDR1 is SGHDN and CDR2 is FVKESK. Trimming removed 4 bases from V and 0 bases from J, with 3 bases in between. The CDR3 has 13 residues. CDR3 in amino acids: CASSPSNTGELFF. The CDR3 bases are TGTGCCAGCAGCCCCTCGAACACCGGGGAGCTGTTTTTT.

CDR3 region: CASSPGGGSETQYF. The CDR3 DNA follows: TGTGCCAGCAGCCCGGGTGGGGGCTCGGAGACCCAGTACTTC. The chain combines TRBV7-9 with TRBJ2-5; possible D gene TRBD1, 6 bases. Germline-derived CDR1 and CDR2 are SEHNR and FQNEAQ (reference sequence). Trimming removed 5 bases from V and 5 bases from J, with 15 bases in between. This CDR3 has 14 amino acids.

The CDR3 coding sequence is TGTGCCAGCAACCTAGGAGGGGCAAACACTGAAGCTTTCTTT. This translates into CASNLGGANTEAFF. This sequence joins TRBV5-4 and TRBJ1-1; D perhaps matches TRBD1 (5 bases). The CDR3 sequence is 14 residues long. From germline, CDR1 is SGHNT and CDR2 YYREEE (reference sequence). Trimming shortened V by 6 bases and J by 2 bases, and 14 bases separated the two germline ends. Filled out from reference TRBV5-4 and TRBJ1-1, the complete variable domain reads ETGVTQSPTHLIKTRGQQVTLRCSSQSGHNTVSWYQQALGQGPQFIFQYYREEENGRGNFPPRFSGLQFPNYSSELNVNALELDDSALYLCASNLGGANTEAFFGQGTRLTVV.